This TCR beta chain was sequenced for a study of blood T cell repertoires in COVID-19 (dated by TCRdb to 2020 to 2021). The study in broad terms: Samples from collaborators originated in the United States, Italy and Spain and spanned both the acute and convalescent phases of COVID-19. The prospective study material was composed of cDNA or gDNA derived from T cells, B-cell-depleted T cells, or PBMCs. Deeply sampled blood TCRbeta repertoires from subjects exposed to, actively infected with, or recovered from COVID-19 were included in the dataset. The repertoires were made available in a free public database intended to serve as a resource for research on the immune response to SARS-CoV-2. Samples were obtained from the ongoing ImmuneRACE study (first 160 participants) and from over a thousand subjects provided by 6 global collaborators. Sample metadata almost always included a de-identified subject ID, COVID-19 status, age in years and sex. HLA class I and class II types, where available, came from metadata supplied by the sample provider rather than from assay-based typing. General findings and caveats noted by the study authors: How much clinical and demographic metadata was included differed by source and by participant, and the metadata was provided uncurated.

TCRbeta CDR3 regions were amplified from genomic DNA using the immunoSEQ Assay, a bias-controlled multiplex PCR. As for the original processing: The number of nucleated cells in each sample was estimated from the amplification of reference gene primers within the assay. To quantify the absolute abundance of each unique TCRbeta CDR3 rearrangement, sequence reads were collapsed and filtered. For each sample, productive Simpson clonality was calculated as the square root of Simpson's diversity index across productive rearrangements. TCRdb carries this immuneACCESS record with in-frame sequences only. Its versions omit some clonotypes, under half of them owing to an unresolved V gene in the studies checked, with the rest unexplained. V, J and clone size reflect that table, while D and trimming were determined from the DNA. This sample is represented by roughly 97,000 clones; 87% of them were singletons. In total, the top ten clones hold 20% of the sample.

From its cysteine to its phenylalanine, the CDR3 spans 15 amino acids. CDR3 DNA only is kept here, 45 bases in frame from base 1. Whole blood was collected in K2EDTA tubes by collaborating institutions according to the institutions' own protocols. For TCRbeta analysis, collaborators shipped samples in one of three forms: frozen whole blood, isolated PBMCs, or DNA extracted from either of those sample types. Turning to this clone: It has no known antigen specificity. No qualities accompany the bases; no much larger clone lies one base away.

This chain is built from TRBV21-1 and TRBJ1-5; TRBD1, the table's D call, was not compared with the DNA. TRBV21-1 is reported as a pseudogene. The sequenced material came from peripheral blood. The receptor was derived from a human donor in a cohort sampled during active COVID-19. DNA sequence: TGTGCCAGCAGCAAAGAAGTGGGGGCCCCAAAAATACAGCATTTT. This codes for CASSKEVGAPKIQHF.